This T cell receptor (beta chain) is from a study of regulatory T cells in long-lasting Graves disease. Unmatched junction bases numbered 3, after V lost 3 bases and J lost 3 bases. The V gene's germline CDR1 is MNHEY and CDR2 SMNVEV (reference sequence). The CDR3 length is 14 residues. As for time point: persistent/refractory GD, antithyroid drugs over 5 years with positive TRAb. PBMC RNA was the source of the TCR library. Libraries of TCR beta came from iRepertoire HTBI primers plus Arm-PCR of CDR3 regions. In the study's own analysis: Identification yielded approximately 60 TRBV and around 15 TRBJ segments across samples. MiXCR, run by TCRdb on the multiplex PCR reads, gives a single entry per CDR3 protein. Here the V and J calls rest on TCRdb's processing, not on the authors' analysis. The table shows 400,000 to 450,000 distinct CDR3 sequences, with 20% to 30% occurring only once.

The rearrangement uses TRBV27 and TRBJ2-7, with TRBD1 matching over 9 bases. The sequence derives from a female donor with Graves disease. Sequences were derived from peripheral blood mononuclear cells (PBMCs), sampled when the disease was refractory, from a patient treated with antithyroid drugs. The CDR3 nucleotides read TGTGCCAGCAGTTTTTCGGGACAGGGCTACGAGCAGTACTTC. It is translated as CASSFSGQGYEQYF.